This paragraph reports one TCR beta chain. The source of the sample is a study of shared clonotypes between healthy human individuals. The data were produced by immunoSEQ multiplex PCR, yet TCRdb's version contains in-frame clones alone and is incomplete. The data hold roughly 500,000 clones, with 79% observed a single time. Donors were healthy HIV-negative adults without recent acute infections or vaccinations. Trimming pared 8 bases from V and 7 bases from J, leaving 15 bases between. Germline CDR1 LNHDA, CDR2 SQIVND (reference sequence). The CDR3 runs 13 residues. The source material was PBMCs. The chain has TRBV19 and TRBJ2-1, with a possible D match to TRBD1 (5 bases). The sequence derives from a woman between 40 and 50 years old in good health. Some clones in this sample may be carry-over from other donors' samples. CDR3 sequence reads: CASSQGLGNEQFF. The CDR3 bases are TGTGCCAGTTCTCAGGGTTTGGGGAATGAGCAGTTCTTC.